This T cell receptor beta chain emerged from a study of T cell responses to AZD1222 COVID-19 vaccine. This clone was picked up a small number of times. Combined were second doses at about 4 or about 12 weeks. Trimming pared 5 bases from V and 1 base from J, leaving 11 bases between. Germline CDR1 reads SNHLY; CDR2 reads FYNNEI. The CDR3 spans 14 residues. Generated by immunoSEQ multiplex PCR, the TCRdb table keeps only in-frame clones and is missing some. The data hold some 60,000 clones, with about three quarters observed a single time. V is TRBV2 and J is TRBJ1-2; perhaps TRBD1 as D (6 bases). The receptor's source is an adult who received the AZD1222 COVID-19 vaccine. Sample: peripheral blood, taken 28 days after the second AZD1222 dose. The CDR3 loop reads CASSYQGNNYGYTF. The DNA of the CDR3 is TGTGCCAGCAGTTATCAGGGGAATAACTATGGCTACACCTTC.